This T cell receptor (beta chain) was retrieved from a study of spatial heterogeneity in lung cancer. Study details: The average appearance count of each unique TCR and UMI combination in raw reads was more than nine. The study's findings and limits: Among blood samples, ubiquitous expanded tumor TCRs appeared more at resection than at follow-up.

Of note for this clonotype: Its specificity is not known.

Documented time point: sample taken at primary tumor resection. Whole RNA, isolated from tumor, nontumor lung or frozen PBMC, was sequenced without prior sorting. Donors were over 70 untreated early-stage non-small cell lung cancer patients. TCR cDNA molecules each had a unique molecular identifier. TCRdb re-derived calls from the 5' RACE reads in MiXCR, one entry per CDR3 protein. This sample has about 15,000 distinct CDR3 sequences, with under 14% found just once. The CDR3 has 15 residues. The V gene's germline CDR1 is SGDLS and CDR2 YYNGEE. Trimming shortened V by 3 bases and J by 2 bases, and 14 bases separated the two germline ends.

The TCR was taken from a female donor with early-stage non-small cell lung cancer. The material sequenced was PBMCs, taken at surgery. The chain employs TRBV9 and TRBJ2-5, with D perhaps assigned TRBD1 or TRBD2 (5 bases each). The CDR3 DNA reads as TGTGCCAGCAGCGAAGGGACCATACCTCAAGAGACCCAGTACTTC. Translated, it gives CASSEGTIPQETQYF.